Included here is one TCR beta chain sequence, with context. Other DNA sequences of this sample code for an identical CDR3. This CDR3 spans 12 amino acids. Germline CDR1 is MNHNS and CDR2 is SASEGT. Trimming pared 6 bases from V and 4 bases from J, leaving 9 bases between. These data belong to a study of shared clonotypes between healthy human individuals. The table came from immunoSEQ multiplex PCR; TCRdb's copy has only in-frame clones and leaves some out. This repertoire shows a few million clones, 85% to 95% found once; its top ten account for about 0.13%. The V gene is TRBV6-1, the J gene TRBJ1-1; weak D call: TRBD1 (5 bases). The origin of this receptor is a man aged 18-30 years in good health. The sample taken for sequencing was naive CD4+ T cells sorted from blood. The subset is: CD45RA+ positively selected. Here the CDR3 reads CASRRGGTEAFF. In nucleotides, the CDR3 is TGTGCCAGCAGGCGGGGCGGCACTGAAGCTTTCTTT.